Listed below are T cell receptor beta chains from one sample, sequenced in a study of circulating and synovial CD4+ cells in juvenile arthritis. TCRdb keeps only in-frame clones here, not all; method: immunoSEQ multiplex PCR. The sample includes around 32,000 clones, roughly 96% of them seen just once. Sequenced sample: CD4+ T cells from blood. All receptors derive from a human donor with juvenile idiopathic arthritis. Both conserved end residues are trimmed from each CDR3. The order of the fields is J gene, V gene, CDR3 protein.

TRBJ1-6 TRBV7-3 ASSTSGQGDSPLH
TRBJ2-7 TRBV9 ASSAGDPDYEQY
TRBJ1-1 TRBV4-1 ASSHRVDSRNTEAF
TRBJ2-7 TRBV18 ASSLDRGGYEQY
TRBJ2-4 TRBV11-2 ASSSSRDSKNIQY
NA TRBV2 ASSIGTGQHEQY
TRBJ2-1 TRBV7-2 ASSLPGRHNEQF
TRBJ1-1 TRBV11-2 ASSQGQGWNTEAF
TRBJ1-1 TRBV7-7 ASSLTVNTEAF
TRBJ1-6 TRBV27 ASSLSERAPLH
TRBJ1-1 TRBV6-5 ASSYSLGGNEAF
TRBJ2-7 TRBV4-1 ASSQGTGLAGPYEQY
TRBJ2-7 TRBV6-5 ASSPKVVDEQY
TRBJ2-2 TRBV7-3 ASSLSRGGTGELF
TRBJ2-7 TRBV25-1 ASSARQGDVDEQY
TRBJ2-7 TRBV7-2 ASRKAGTSYEQY
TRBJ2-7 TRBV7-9 ASSVRDSYEQY
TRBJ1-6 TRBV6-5 ASSRTGENSPLH
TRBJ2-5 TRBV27 ASSITGTTRQGTQY
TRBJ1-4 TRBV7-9 ASSLETGAREKLF
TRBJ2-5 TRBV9 ASSPRQGAYQETQY
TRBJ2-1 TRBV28 ASSLAFRDRGHNEQF
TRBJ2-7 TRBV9 ASSVEDQRGNYEQY
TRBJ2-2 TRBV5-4 ASSLSQGRTGELF
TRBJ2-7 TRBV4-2 ASSQDLGYEQY
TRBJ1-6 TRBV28 ASSAIRVGGGSPLH
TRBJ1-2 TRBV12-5 ASGLTGDYGYT
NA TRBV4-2 ASSQAVRGLTVGEQY
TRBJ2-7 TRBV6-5 ASKLDRGGNEQY
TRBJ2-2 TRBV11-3 ASSPIRGANTGELF
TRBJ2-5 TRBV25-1 ASRFSSTGLETQY
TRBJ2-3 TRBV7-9 ASSFLGGPDTQY
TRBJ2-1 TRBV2 ASSADNEQF